What follows are 27 T cell receptor beta chains derived from one specimen sequenced in a study of blood T cells in healthy people across ages. With a J-beta primer mix and a sample-barcoded 5' primer, a second PCR ran 7 to 11 cycles. TCRdb re-derived calls from the 5' RACE reads in MiXCR, one entry per CDR3 protein. The table shows hundreds of thousands of distinct CDR3 sequences, with roughly 45% occurring only once. Sequencing was carried out using blood. These receptors were obtained from a woman in her sixties in good health.

About this clonotype: This clone may be a read error of a much larger clone one base away. V gene TRBV6-6 combines with J gene TRBJ2-1; D might be TRBD2 (6 bases). The end of the DNA fits TRBJ2-7 better, so the J call may be wrong. Germline CDR1 reads MNHNY; CDR2 reads SVGAGI (reference sequence). CDR3 length equals 13 residues. Here the CDR3 reads CASIGSAYNEQYF. Written as DNA, the CDR3 is TGTGCCAGCATCGGGAGCGCTTACAATGAGCAGTACTTC.

This clonotype was counted a single time. The CDR3 loop is CAIGEVNEQFF. CDR3 bases: TGTGCCATCGGGGAGGTAAATGAGCAGTTCTTC. This chain uses TRBV10-3 with TRBJ2-1; D is possibly TRBD2 (6 bases). The germline V gene encodes CDR1 ENHRY and CDR2 SYGVKD. V gave up 8 bases and J gave up 7 bases, with 9 bases separating them. The CDR3 consists of 11 residues.

The gene calls are TRBV20-1 and TRBJ1-1; D is possibly TRBD1 (5 bases). The CDR3 spans 12 residues. Germline-derived CDR1 and CDR2 are DFQATT and SNEGSKA (reference sequence). CDR3 sequence (DNA): TGCAGCCGTAATACAGGGAACACTGAAGCTTTCTTT. It yields the protein CSRNTGNTEAFF.

This clonotype was observed a handful of times. The CDR3 DNA sequence: TGTGCCAGCAGTTTCTGGCCCGATCAGCCCCAGCATTTT. It encodes CASSFWPDQPQHF. The chain couples TRBV12-3 or TRBV12-4 to TRBJ1-5; D gene uncertain. The CDR3 has 13 residues. The V gene lost 3 bases and the J gene lost 5 bases, with 8 bases spanning the gap.

This clonotype was seen a few times. CDR3 in amino acids: CASSLPDRAKTQYF. DNA for the CDR3: TGTGCCAGCAGCTTACCGGACAGGGCAAAGACCCAGTACTTC. The chain has TRBV7-2 and TRBJ2-5; 8 bases fit TRBD1. This CDR3 is built from 14 residues. Germline trimming cut 2 bases from V and 6 bases from J; bases unmatched to any gene: 5. In germline, CDR1 is SGHTA, CDR2 FQGNSA.

This clonotype was detected only a few times. The chain couples TRBV20-1 to TRBJ2-7; either TRBD1 or TRBD2 may fit D (6 bases each). The V and J ends lost 6 bases and 2 bases respectively, with 20 bases between them. CDR1 and CDR2 from the germline V gene are DFQATT and SNEGSKA (reference sequence). This CDR3 is built from 15 residues. The CDR3 loop reads CSAHRTGAGAYEQYF. CDR3 coding DNA: TGCAGTGCCCATCGAACGGGGGCAGGGGCCTACGAGCAGTACTTC.

This clonotype occurred a few times. The gene calls are TRBV7-9 and TRBJ1-4; D gene ambiguous. CDR1 and CDR2 (germline): SEHNR, FQNEAQ (reference sequence). V was trimmed by 5 bases and J by 0 bases, leaving 16 bases between them. CDR3 length equals 17 residues. The chain's CDR3 is CASSPLGGSTTNEKLFF. The CDR3 DNA is TGTGCCAGCAGCCCTCTTGGAGGGTCTACAACTAATGAAAAACTGTTTTTT.

In this sample, this clonotype turned up many times. This chain links TRBV20-1 with TRBJ1-2; possible D gene TRBD1, 6 bases. This CDR3 has 13 amino acids. V lost 2 bases and J lost 8, with 15 bases in between. The germline gives CDR1 DFQATT, CDR2 SNEGSKA (reference sequence). CDR3 in amino acids: CSARPPAGAGYTF. CDR3 sequence (DNA): TGCAGTGCTAGACCCCCGGCGGGGGCAGGCTACACCTTC.

The V call is TRBV12-5, the J call TRBJ2-1, with 7 nucleotides matching TRBD1. CDR1 and CDR2 (germline): LGHNT, FRNRAP. This CDR3 is 13 amino acids long. V shed 5 bases, J shed 8 bases, and the junction held 6 bases outside the gene matches. The CDR3 protein is CASGRNTGDEQFF. The CDR3 DNA follows: TGTGCTAGTGGTAGAAATACAGGGGATGAGCAGTTCTTC.

The chain uses TRBV27 and TRBJ2-1; D may be TRBD1 (5 bases). The CDR3 spans 16 residues. The germline V gene encodes CDR1 MNHEY and CDR2 SMNVEV (reference sequence). V shed 2 bases and J shed 0 bases, with 11 bases lying between them. CDR3 loop: CASSLEGDSSYNEQFF. DNA of the CDR3: TGTGCCAGCAGTTTAGAAGGGGATAGCTCCTACAATGAGCAGTTCTTC.

This clonotype was counted at least ten times. The chain couples TRBV20-1 to TRBJ2-7; D gene uncertain. Per the germline V gene, CDR1 is DFQATT and CDR2 is SNEGSKA (reference sequence). V was pared by 4 bases and J by 3 bases, with 13 bases between. The length of the CDR3 is 13 residues. CDR3 protein: CSANTAGGYEQYF. The DNA for the CDR3 is TGCAGTGCTAATACAGCAGGCGGCTACGAGCAGTACTTC.

This clonotype was seen a few times. The chain combines TRBV25-1 with TRBJ1-2; tentative D call: TRBD1 (6 bases). The germline V gene encodes CDR1 MGHDK and CDR2 SYGVNS. V was shortened by 10 bases and J by 8 bases, with 14 bases between the two germline ends. The CDR3 is 11 residues long. The CDR3 protein is CATHGGPGYTF. The CDR3 DNA is TGTGCCACCCACGGGGGGCCCGGCTACACCTTC.

This chain's CDR3 is CASSLWARSTEAFF. Written as DNA, the CDR3 is TGTGCCAGCAGCTTGTGGGCGAGAAGCACTGAAGCTTTCTTT. The chain couples TRBV5-6 to TRBJ1-1; D call uncertain. CDR1 SGHDT and CDR2 YYEEEE come from the germline V gene. With 1 base removed from V and 4 bases from J, the gap between germline ends came to 11 bases. The CDR3 covers 14 residues.

The rearrangement links TRBV6-1 to TRBJ2-3; D may correspond to TRBD1 or TRBD2 (6 bases each). CDR1 and CDR2 from the germline V gene are MNHNS and SASEGT. The CDR3 has 15 amino acids. The V and J ends lost 1 base and 2 bases respectively, with 10 bases between them. The CDR3: CASSEVGGTTDTQYF. The DNA of the CDR3 is TGTGCCAGCAGTGAAGTGGGGGGCACCACAGATACGCAGTATTTT.

The V gene is TRBV5-1, the J gene TRBJ2-1; the D is unclear. Germline lookup yields CDR1 SGHRS and CDR2 YFSETQ. The CDR3 is made up of 13 amino acids. V gave up 6 bases and J gave up 8 bases, with 15 bases separating them. CDR3 coding DNA: TGCGCCAGCAACGCGCAGGAGTACGATGAGCAGTTCTTC. Its protein product is CASNAQEYDEQFF.

This clonotype has ten or more counts. This chain uses TRBV11-3 with TRBJ2-1, with 8 bases that match TRBD1. CDR1 and CDR2 (germline): SGHNT, YENEEA. V trimming: 3 bases; J trimming: 0 bases; junction bases outside the gene matches: 4. This CDR3 is built from 16 residues. The DNA of the CDR3 is TGTGCCAGCAGCTTGGGGCAGGGGGCCTCCTACAATGAGCAGTTCTTC. Translation: CASSLGQGASYNEQFF.

This clonotype was found a few times. This sequence joins TRBV6-6 and TRBJ2-3; TRBD2 matches at 11 bases. The germline gives CDR1 MNHNY, CDR2 SVGAGI (reference sequence). The CDR3 is made up of 17 amino acids. With 2 bases clipped from V and 4 bases from J, the junction kept 8 bases outside the gene matches. The CDR3 DNA follows: TGTGCCAGCAGTTACGGGTTAGCGGGAGGGCCATCAGATACGCAGTATTTT. Translating gives CASSYGLAGGPSDTQYF.

This clonotype has just a few counts. The J gene is TRBJ1-4, the V gene TRBV20-1, with TRBD1 matching over 9 bases. The CDR3 is made up of 15 amino acids. V was clipped by 0 bases and J by 8 bases; unmatched bases: 7. CDR1 and CDR2 (germline): DFQATT, SNEGSKA (reference sequence). The CDR3 nucleotides are TGCAGTGCTAGAGATTTACGGGACAGGGAAGAAAAACTGTTTTTT. Amino acid sequence: CSARDLRDREEKLFF.

The chain is built from TRBV7-2 and TRBJ1-4, with TRBD1 matching over 9 bases. Germline CDR1 SGHTA, CDR2 FQGNSA. The CDR3 contains 16 residues. With V trimmed by 5 bases and J by 8 bases, 12 bases remained unmatched. CDR3 loop: CASSRRQTGGEEKLFF. The CDR3 bases are TGTGCCAGCAGCCGGAGACAGACAGGGGGTGAGGAAAAACTGTTTTTT. The entire variable domain, with the rest obtained from reference TRBV7-2 and TRBJ1-4, is as follows: GAGVSQSPSNKVTEKGKDVELRCDPISGHTALYWYRQSLGQGLEFLIYFQGNSAPDKSGLPSDRFSAERTGGSVSTLTIQRTQQEDSAVYLCASSRRQTGGEEKLFFGSGTQLSVL.

The V gene is TRBV21-1, the J gene TRBJ1-2; TRBD1 is the table's D call, not checked against the DNA. TRBV21-1 is recorded as a pseudogene. CDR3 length equals 14 residues. CDR3 nucleotide sequence: TGTGCCAGCAGACCCATTTTAGGGGGGGATGGCTACACCTTC. Amino acids: CASRPILGGDGYTF.

The genes are TRBV7-3 and TRBJ2-3; the match to TRBD2 covers 9 bases. Trimming took 6 bases from V and 5 from J; bases not matched to a gene: 6. This CDR3 contains 14 residues. Looked up from germline, CDR1 is SGHTA and CDR2 is FQGTGA. In nucleotides, the CDR3 is TGTGCCAGCAGTACCACTAGCGGGTTAGATACGCAGTATTTT. It is translated as CASSTTSGLDTQYF.

This clonotype was picked up a small number of times. The chain links TRBV12-5 to TRBJ2-7, with 10 nucleotides matching TRBD1. With the DNA end fitting TRBJ2-5 better, the J assignment may be wrong. The CDR3 runs to 14 residues. Germline V gene data show CDR1 as LGHNT and CDR2 as FRNRAP. The CDR3 DNA follows: TGTGCTAGTGCGGACAGGGGGTTTGTAGAGACCCAGTACTTC. Translation: CASADRGFVETQYF.

The chain joins TRBV13 to TRBJ2-1; D is uncertain. Trimming left V 3 bases short and J 7 bases short, with 13 bases between. There are 14 residues in the CDR3. CDR1 is PRHDT, CDR2 FYEKMQ, per germline (reference sequence). The chain's CDR3 is CASSLFRPENEQFF. CDR3 sequence (DNA): TGTGCCAGCAGCTTGTTCAGACCCGAGAATGAGCAGTTCTTC. The full variable domain, in which reference TRBV13 and TRBJ2-1 provide the parts outside the CDR3, is AAGVIQSPRHLIKEKRETATLKCYPIPRHDTVYWYQQGPGQDPQFLISFYEKMQSDKGSIPDRFSAQQFSDYHSELNMSSLELGDSALYFCASSLFRPENEQFFGPGTRLTVL.

V usage is TRBV28 and J usage is TRBJ1-6; maybe TRBD1 (6 bases). This CDR3 contains 14 residues. Trimming took 3 bases from V and 7 from J, leaving 10 bases between them. Germline V gene lookup returns CDR1 MDHEN and CDR2 SYDVKM. CDR3 nucleotides: TGTGCCAGCAGTTTCCCGACAGGAAATTCACCCCTCCACTTT. Protein product: CASSFPTGNSPLHF.

CDR3 loop: CAISPRGVEDGYTF. As DNA, the CDR3 is TGTGCCATCAGTCCGAGGGGGGTAGAGGATGGCTACACCTTC. This sequence joins TRBV10-3 and TRBJ1-2, with D perhaps TRBD1 (6 bases). V lost 5 bases and J lost 6, with 16 bases in between. There are 14 residues in the CDR3. Germline values: CDR1 ENHRY, CDR2 SYGVKD.

In regard to this clonotype: A much larger clone is a single base away; this may be a read error. V is TRBV29-1 and J is TRBJ1-2, with D perhaps matching TRBD1 (5 bases). The germline V gene has CDR1 SQVTM and CDR2 ANQGSEA. The length of the CDR3 is 13 residues. The CDR3 protein is CSVGDRVSYCYTF. DNA for the CDR3: TGCAGCGTAGGGGACCGTGTATCCTATTGCTACACCTTC.

This clonotype was seen more than once but under ten times. The J gene is TRBJ2-1, the V gene TRBV6-1; 15 nucleotides align to TRBD2. J was trimmed by 9 bases and V by 6 bases; bases with no gene match: 3. This CDR3 is 14 amino acids long. Germline CDR1 is MNHNS and CDR2 is SASEGT. This chain's CDR3 is CASRGLAGGAEQFF. The CDR3 DNA follows: TGTGCCAGCAGGGGACTAGCGGGGGGAGCTGAGCAGTTCTTC.